This T cell receptor beta chain was recorded in a study of T cells in Graves' hyperthyroidism and ophthalmopathy. The investigators amplified TCR beta CDR3 regions from RNA transcripts. Primed by the HTBI set, a first-round RT-PCR was run on the TCR CDR3. TCRdb processed the multiplex PCR reads anew with MiXCR; each CDR3 protein has one entry. The sample includes fewer than 750,000 distinct CDR3 sequences, more than 14% of them seen just once. Study outcomes and limitations: Ophthalmopathy got predicted by the model a median 6.5 months before its onset.

In regard to this clonotype: Its specificity is unknown.

This CDR3 has 15 amino acids. V lost 0 bases to trimming and J lost 4 bases; unmatched junction nucleotides: 3. Per germline, CDR1 SGDLS and CDR2 YYNGEE. Sequencing input: blood. This chain uses TRBV9 with TRBJ1-5; 8 bases are a match to TRBD1. The sequence came from a woman aged 50 to 60 with Graves' ophthalmopathy. The CDR3 region is CASSVGTGLNQPQHF. CDR3 coding DNA: TGTGCCAGCAGCGTAGGGACAGGGCTTAATCAGCCCCAGCATTTT.